This T cell receptor beta chain was sequenced in a study of T-cell reconstitution after alpha-beta-depleted transplantation in children. Overall study results and limits: The high TCRbeta diversity at day 60 in some patients came from surviving recipient T cells and thymic progenitors. By about two months after transplant, alpha-beta T cells reportedly arose from several hundred graft clones that had expanded. A year post-transplant, T-cell counts and diversity derived mostly from newly produced T cells.

A TCRbeta library incorporating unique molecular identifiers was prepared. A single record per CDR3 protein comes from TCRdb applying MiXCR to the PCR reads. The sample holds about 400,000 distinct CDR3 sequences, roughly 15% seen once. Looked up from germline, CDR1 is LNHNV and CDR2 is YYDKDF (reference sequence). Trimming shortened V by 3 bases and J by 2 bases, and 11 bases separated the two germline ends. The CDR3 covers 14 residues. A remark on this clonotype: Antigen: not known.

V is TRBV15 and J is TRBJ2-7, with D possibly called TRBD1 or TRBD2 (7 bases each). The sequence came from a boy younger than two who had a stem cell transplant for Wiskott-Aldrich syndrome, so the T cells may come from the graft donor. This material consisted of PBMCs, mostly from graft donor cells, taken 360 days after TCRalphabeta/CD19-depleted stem cell transplant. The CDR3 nucleotides read TGTGCCACCAGCAGGGCAGGGGGGGCCTACGAGCAGTACTTC. Protein: CATSRAGGAYEQYF. The full variable domain, rest sourced from reference TRBV15 and TRBJ2-7, is DAMVIQNPRYQVTQFGKPVTLSCSQTLNHNVMYWYQQKSSQAPKLLFHYYDKDFNNEADTPDNFQSRRPNTSFCFLDIRSPGLGDTAMYLCATSRAGGAYEQYFGPGTRLTVT.